This T cell receptor beta chain was identified in a study of blood T cell repertoires in COVID-19. Study information: The United States, Italy and Spain were the sources of the acute and convalescent COVID-19 samples.

Per the original methods: Using reference gene primer amplification, nucleated cell counts were estimated. The table came from immunoSEQ multiplex PCR; TCRdb's copy has only in-frame clones and leaves some out. The V and J calls and the clone size are those of that table, but D and trimming were determined from the DNA. The repertoire holds around 480,000 clones, with 70% to 90% as singletons. This clonotype originated in a woman in her 50s with COVID-19, enrolled during active disease. Sequenced: peripheral blood.

CDR3 loop: CASSVSTAAGNTEAFF. The CDR3 region has the DNA TGTGCCAGCAGTGTCTCCACGGCGGCGGGGAACACTGAAGCTTTCTTT. The chain uses TRBV2 and TRBJ1-1; D is unclear. Germline CDR1 is SNHLY and CDR2 is FYNNEI. The ends were cut back, 4 bases at V and 1 base at J, with 16 bases in the middle. CDR3 size: 16 residues.